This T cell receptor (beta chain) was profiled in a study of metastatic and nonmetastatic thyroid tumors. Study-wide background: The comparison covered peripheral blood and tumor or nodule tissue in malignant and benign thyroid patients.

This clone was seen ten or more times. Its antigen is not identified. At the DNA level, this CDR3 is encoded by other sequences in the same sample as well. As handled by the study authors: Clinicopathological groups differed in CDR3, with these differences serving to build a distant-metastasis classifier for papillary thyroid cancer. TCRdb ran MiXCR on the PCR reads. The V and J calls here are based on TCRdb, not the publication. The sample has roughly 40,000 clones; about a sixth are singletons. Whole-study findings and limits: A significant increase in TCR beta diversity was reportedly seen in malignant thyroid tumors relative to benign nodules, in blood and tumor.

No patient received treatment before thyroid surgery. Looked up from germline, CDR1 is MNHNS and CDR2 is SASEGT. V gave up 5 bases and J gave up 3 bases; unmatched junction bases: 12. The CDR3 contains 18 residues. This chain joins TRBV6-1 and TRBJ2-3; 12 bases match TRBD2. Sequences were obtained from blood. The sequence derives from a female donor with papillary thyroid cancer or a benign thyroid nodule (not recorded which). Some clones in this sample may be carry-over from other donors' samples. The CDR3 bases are TGTGCCAGCAGTAAATCTCTACTAGCGGGGGGCCTTACAGATACGCAGTATTTT. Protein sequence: CASSKSLLAGGLTDTQYF.